This TCR beta chain appears in the sequencing data of a study of vaccination and CD4 T cells after COVID-19. Cultured CD4+ T cell DNA was sequenced using the Oncomine TCR Beta short-read assay. TCRdb redid the calling of the PCR reads with MiXCR, one entry per CDR3 protein. The sample shows some 9,500 distinct CDR3 sequences, roughly 51% of them seen only once. V was cut by 7 bases and J by 0 bases, with 7 bases left in between. Germline loops: CDR1 SNHLY, CDR2 FYNNEI. The CDR3 has 12 residues. Treatment here: roughly 11-day PBMC culture with coronavirus spike peptide pools or control peptides (ViraFEST assay). Expanded clonotypes were found by TCR sequencing after peptide-pool stimulation (ViraFEST). Comments on this clonotype: Its antigen is unknown.

The TCR was taken from a human donor who had recovered from COVID-19. This rearrangement joins TRBV2 to TRBJ2-7; D call uncertain. The sample was CD4+ T cells from blood, cultured in vitro. CDR3 residues: CASKPISYEQYF. The DNA of the CDR3 is TGTGCCAGCAAGCCGATCTCCTACGAGCAGTACTTC.